This paragraph reports one TCR beta chain. Its antigen is not identified. This sample is drawn from a study of cytomegalovirus exposure and HLA in healthy donors. Study-level points and caveats: According to an earlier analysis, most TCR beta V segments yielded productive rearrangements about 90% or about 30% of the time. It emerged from a later analysis that several of the most significant clusters appeared to be linked to common viral pathogens. As a later analysis showed, a missense DCLRE1C variant was linked to trimming of TCR beta V- and J-genes.

The CDR3 extends over 13 amino acids. Germline V CDR1 and CDR2: SGHTA, FQGNSA. With 11 bases clipped from V and 8 bases from J, the junction kept 10 bases outside the gene matches. Primers: 60 Vbeta forward and 13 Jbeta reverse. Assay: immunoSEQ multiplex PCR; the TCRdb copy retains only in-frame clones and omits some. The sample shows about 100,000 clones, 60% to 80% of them seen only once. Sequencing was done on a sample of PBMCs. The TCR was taken from a male donor in good health and CMV-seropositive. V is TRBV7-2 and J is TRBJ2-3, with 10 bases that match TRBD2. The CDR3 region has the DNA TGTGCCGCCGCGAACCCTAGCGGGGGTACGCAGTATTTT. Encoded protein: CAAANPSGGTQYF.